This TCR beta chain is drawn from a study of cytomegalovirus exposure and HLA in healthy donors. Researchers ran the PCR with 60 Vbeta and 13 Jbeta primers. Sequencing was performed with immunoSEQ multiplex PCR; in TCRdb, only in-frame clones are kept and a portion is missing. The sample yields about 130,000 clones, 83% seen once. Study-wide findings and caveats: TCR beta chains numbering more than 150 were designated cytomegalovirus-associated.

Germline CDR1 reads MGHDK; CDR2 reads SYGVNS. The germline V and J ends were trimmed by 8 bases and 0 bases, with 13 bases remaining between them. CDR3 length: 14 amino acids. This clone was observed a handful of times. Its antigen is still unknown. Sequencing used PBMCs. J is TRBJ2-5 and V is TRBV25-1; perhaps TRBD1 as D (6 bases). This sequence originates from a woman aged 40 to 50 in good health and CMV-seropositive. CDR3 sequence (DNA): TGTGCCAGCCGACAGGACGACTACCAAGAGACCCAGTACTTC. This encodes CASRQDDYQETQYF. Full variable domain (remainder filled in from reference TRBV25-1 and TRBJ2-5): EADIYQTPRYLVIGTGKKITLECSQTMGHDKMYWYQQDPGMELHLIHYSYGVNSTEKGDLSSESTVSRIRTEHFPLTLESARPSHTSQYLCASRQDDYQETQYFGPGTRLLVL.